This passage covers 27 T cell receptor beta chains from one sample sequenced in a study of T cells in Graves' hyperthyroidism and ophthalmopathy. Amplified TCR beta CDR3 regions derived from RNA transcripts. During a first-round RT-PCR of the TCR CDR3, the HTBI primer set was used. A single record per CDR3 protein comes from TCRdb applying MiXCR to the multiplex PCR reads. The profile shows around 190,000 distinct CDR3 sequences, roughly a sixth of them singletons. Sequenced: blood. All receptors come from a woman aged 45-60 years with Graves' hyperthyroidism.

This clonotype has only a few counts. The chain has TRBV11-2 and TRBJ2-3, with a tentative D call TRBD1 (6 bases). CDR1 is SGHAT and CDR2 is FQNNGV in the germline V gene. CDR3 length: 14 amino acids. V lost 8 bases, J lost 6 bases, and 18 bases lay in between. In DNA form, the CDR3 reads TGTGCCAGCGGCCTTCCCCCGACAGGCGATACGCAGTATTTT. Translation gives CASGLPPTGDTQYF.

This clonotype has at least ten counts. CDR3 in DNA: TGTGCCAGCAGCTCAACAATCAGTCTTGGGAACTACGAGCAGTACTTC. Residues: CASSSTISLGNYEQYF. The chain combines TRBV7-9 with TRBJ2-7; no definite D call. Germline V CDR1 and CDR2: SEHNR, FQNEAQ (reference sequence). This CDR3 spans 16 amino acids. The V end was cut by 4 bases, the J end by 3 bases, with 19 bases between.

This clonotype was counted only a few times. The chain combines TRBV5-8 with TRBJ1-1; D remains ambiguous. The CDR3 runs to 12 residues. The germline V and J ends were trimmed by 1 base and 6 bases, with 7 bases remaining between them. Per germline, CDR1 SGHTS and CDR2 YDEGEE. The CDR3 DNA sequence: TGTGCCAGCAGCTTGCTGGGCCCTGAAGCTTTCTTT. This codes for CASSLLGPEAFF.

This clonotype was picked up many times. J is TRBJ1-6 and V is TRBV25-1; 8 nucleotides agree with TRBD1. Losses at the gene ends were 3 bases for V and 10 bases for J; bases not matched to a gene: 5. Germline values: CDR1 MGHDK, CDR2 SYGVNS. This CDR3 spans 14 amino acids. The CDR3 protein is CASSDRTGTSPLHF. CDR3 nucleotide sequence: TGTGCCAGCAGTGACAGGACAGGGACCTCACCCCTCCACTTT.

V and J are TRBV6-9 and TRBJ2-1; D not certain. The CDR3 is 13 amino acids. The germline V gene has CDR1 MNHGY and CDR2 SVAAGI. Trimming pared 1 base from V and 12 bases from J, leaving 13 bases between. The CDR3 DNA follows: TGTGCCAGCAGTTATTACGGCTCCCTCGGGCAGTTCTTC. Residues: CASSYYGSLGQFF.

Many counts were recorded for this clonotype. In DNA form, the CDR3 reads TGCAGTGCTAGACCTCCGGGACAGGGGGCGGGGGAGCAGTACTTC. It codes for CSARPPGQGAGEQYF. The V call is TRBV20-1, the J call TRBJ2-7, with 12 bases that match TRBD1. CDR3 length: 15 residues. The germline V gene encodes CDR1 DFQATT and CDR2 SNEGSKA (reference sequence). Trimming cost V 2 bases and J 7 bases; bases outside gene matches: 9.

CDR3: CASSVGGGYTDTQYF. The CDR3 coding sequence is TGTGCCAGCAGCGTAGGCGGAGGGTACACAGATACGCAGTATTTT. The rearrangement joins TRBV9 to TRBJ2-3, with D possibly TRBD2 on 6 matching bases. The V gene lost 0 bases and the J gene lost 2 bases, with 10 bases spanning the gap. This CDR3 contains 15 residues. Germline assignment: CDR1 SGDLS and CDR2 YYNGEE.

This clonotype was counted between two and nine times. The rearrangement links TRBV20-1 to TRBJ2-4; no definite D call. Between the trimmed V and J ends, which lost 0 bases and 1 base, there was a span of 4 bases. Germline CDR1 and CDR2: DFQATT and SNEGSKA (reference sequence). The CDR3 sequence is 13 residues long. This chain's CDR3 is CSARDQAKNIQYF. Written as DNA, the CDR3 is TGCAGTGCTAGAGATCAGGCCAAAAACATTCAGTACTTC.

This clonotype was counted only a few times. The V gene is TRBV10-3, the J gene TRBJ2-2; no clear D gene. V shed 4 bases and J shed 1 base, with 4 bases lying between them. The CDR3 is made up of 13 amino acids. Germline CDR1 ENHRY, CDR2 SYGVKD. The CDR3 here is CAISGRNTGELFF. DNA for the CDR3: TGTGCCATCAGTGGACGGAACACCGGGGAGCTGTTTTTT.

V is TRBV29-1 and J is TRBJ1-1; 8 bases are a match to TRBD1. Germline values: CDR1 SQVTM, CDR2 ANQGSEA. V dropped 7 bases and J dropped 6; count of bases not matched to a gene: 16. CDR3 size: 15 residues. This CDR3 is CSGGVGQGFFSEAFF. The CDR3, as DNA: TGCAGCGGGGGGGTAGGACAGGGTTTTTTTTCTGAAGCTTTCTTT.

This clonotype was seen only a few times. The chain couples TRBV20-1 to TRBJ1-4; 9 nucleotides match TRBD1. Germline loops: CDR1 DFQATT, CDR2 SNEGSKA (reference sequence). The CDR3 totals 14 residues. The V gene end was trimmed by 1 base and the J gene end by 5 bases; junction bases not matched to a gene: 2. The CDR3 here is CSARGTGENEKLFF. The CDR3 region has the DNA TGCAGTGCTAGAGGGACAGGGGAGAATGAAAAACTGTTTTTT.

The CDR3 sequence: CAWSIREKLFF. CDR3 coding DNA: TGTGCCTGGAGTATCCGTGAAAAACTGTTTTTT. The V and J genes are TRBV30 and TRBJ1-4, with D uncertain. The ends were cut back, 2 bases at V and 7 bases at J, with 5 bases in the middle. Germline V CDR1 and CDR2: GTSNPN, SVGIG (reference sequence). The CDR3 consists of 11 residues.

This clonotype was seen ten or more times. The chain links TRBV5-1 to TRBJ2-3; D unresolved. V gave up 0 bases and J gave up 3 bases, with 11 bases separating them. Per the germline V gene, CDR1 is SGHRS and CDR2 is YFSETQ. The CDR3 runs to 15 residues. CDR3 sequence: CASSLAGVETDTQYF. The CDR3 DNA reads TGCGCCAGCAGCTTGGCGGGCGTGGAGACAGATACGCAGTATTTT.

The V gene is TRBV5-1, the J gene TRBJ2-5, with D uncertain. Germline V gives CDR1 SGHRS, CDR2 YFSETQ. This CDR3 is built from 16 residues. V was pared by 4 bases and J by 1 base, with 17 bases between. The CDR3 spells CASSPGVGHTQETQYF. The CDR3 region has the DNA TGCGCCAGCAGCCCTGGGGTAGGGCATACCCAAGAGACCCAGTACTTC.

This clonotype showed up just a few times. This may be a read error, as it is one base from a much larger clone. The gene calls are TRBV6-1 and TRBJ2-4; D gene ambiguous. Germline CDR1 reads MNHNS; CDR2 reads SASEGT. V lost 0 bases and J 2 bases, leaving 14 bases between the germline ends. This CDR3 is built from 17 residues. The CDR3 coding sequence is TGTGCCAGCAGTGAAGCCAAGCCCAGCCGAACCAAAAACATTCAGTACTTC. This encodes CASSEAKPSRTKNIQYF.

This clonotype was seen a few times. The chain employs TRBV9 and TRBJ1-1, with D tentatively TRBD1 (5 bases). There are 13 residues in the CDR3. Germline V gene sequence: CDR1 SGDLS, CDR2 YYNGEE. Trimming removed 0 bases at V and 4 bases at J, with 7 bases between. The CDR3 nucleotides read TGTGCCAGCAGCGTAGCAGGGCCCACTGAAGCTTTCTTT. Translation: CASSVAGPTEAFF.

This clonotype appeared many times. The chain joins TRBV4-2 to TRBJ1-2; no definite D call. V lost 6 bases and J lost 1, with 9 bases in between. This CDR3 region has 13 residues. The V gene's germline CDR1 is LGHNA and CDR2 YNFKEQ. CDR3 DNA: TGTGCCAGCAGTCGCAGGCTTAACTATGGCTACACCTTC. Translating gives CASSRRLNYGYTF.

This clonotype was observed many times. CDR3: CASSLGSIRRAGGDQETQYF. The CDR3 DNA follows: TGTGCCAGCAGCTTAGGGTCGATTCGTCGAGCGGGAGGGGACCAAGAGACCCAGTACTTC. The V call is TRBV7-4, the J call TRBJ2-5; 10 bases map to TRBD2. Germline V gene data show CDR1 as SGHVT and CDR2 as SQSDAQ. V lost 1 base and J lost 0; bases outside the gene matches: 14. The CDR3 is 20 residues long.

This clonotype was observed a few times. The rearrangement uses TRBV29-1 and TRBJ2-3; TRBD1 or TRBD2 may be the D gene (5 bases each). Trimming removed 4 bases at V and 0 bases at J, with 11 bases between. In germline, CDR1 is SQVTM, CDR2 ANQGSEA. This CDR3 spans 14 amino acids. The DNA of the CDR3 is TGCAGCGTTGTCTGGGACCTCAGCACAGATACGCAGTATTTT. The encoded protein is CSVVWDLSTDTQYF.

This clonotype was recorded a few times. The chain employs TRBV9 and TRBJ1-2; no definite D call. The V and J ends lost 0 bases and 3 bases respectively, with 6 bases between them. The germline CDR1 and CDR2 sequences are SGDLS and YYNGEE. The CDR3 has 13 residues. The CDR3, as DNA: TGTGCCAGCAGCGTAGAATTGGACTATGGCTACACCTTC. Its protein is CASSVELDYGYTF.

In this sample, this clonotype turned up a few times. The V and J genes are TRBV9 and TRBJ2-7; D possibly matches TRBD1 or TRBD2 (5 bases each). CDR3 size: 14 residues. CDR1 is SGDLS, CDR2 YYNGEE, per germline. Deletions cut 0 bases from V and 4 bases from J, with 11 bases between. CDR3 region: CASSVEAGSYEQYF. The DNA of the CDR3 is TGTGCCAGCAGCGTAGAAGCAGGGAGTTACGAGCAGTACTTC. Using reference TRBV9 and TRBJ2-7 for the parts outside the CDR3, the full variable domain is DSGVTQTPKHLITATGQRVTLRCSPRSGDLSVYWYQQSLDQGLQFLIQYYNGEERAKGNILERFSAQQFPDLHSELNLSSLELGDSALYFCASSVEAGSYEQYFGPGTRLTVT.

The J gene is TRBJ2-1, the V gene TRBV11-2; 10 bases line up with TRBD2. This CDR3 has 13 amino acids. V lost 0 bases and J lost 16; bases outside the gene matches: 6. The V gene's germline CDR1 is SGHAT and CDR2 FQNNGV. CDR3 protein: CASSLDRASGSFF. The CDR3 coding sequence is TGTGCCAGCAGCTTAGACCGGGCTAGCGGGAGCTTCTTC.

This clonotype was observed at least ten times. This chain joins TRBV28 and TRBJ2-5; the match to TRBD2 covers 10 bases. J lost 5 bases, V lost 4 bases, and 16 bases had no gene match. Germline V CDR1 and CDR2: MDHEN, SYDVKM. The CDR3 consists of 18 residues. CDR3 bases: TGTGCCAGCAGTTCAGACGGGGCCGTAGCGGGGGGAGGGGAGACCCAGTACTTC. It specifies CASSSDGAVAGGGETQYF.

This clonotype was counted ten times or more. The J gene is TRBJ1-1, the V gene TRBV18; D remains ambiguous. The length of the CDR3 is 14 residues. V was clipped by 3 bases and J by 6 bases, with 14 bases between them. Germline lookup yields CDR1 KGHSH and CDR2 LQKENI. The CDR3 nucleotides are TGTGCCAGCTCACCGCGCGTGGAGGGCGCTGAAGCTTTCTTT. This sequence encodes CASSPRVEGAEAFF. Full variable domain (outside the CDR3, taken from reference TRBV18 and TRBJ1-1): NAGVMQNPRHLVRRRGQEARLRCSPMKGHSHVYWYRQLPEEGLKFMVYLQKENIIDESGMPKERFSAEFPKEGPSILRIQQVVRGDSAAYFCASSPRVEGAEAFFGQGTRLTVV.

In DNA form, the CDR3 reads TGCAGTGCTATAGGGACTAGCGGCACCGGGGAGCTGTTTTTT. The encoded protein is CSAIGTSGTGELFF. The rearrangement uses TRBV20-1 and TRBJ2-2; 11 bases map to TRBD2. The CDR3 covers 14 residues. Unmatched junction bases numbered 2, after V lost 4 bases and J lost 4 bases. CDR1 is DFQATT and CDR2 is SNEGSKA in the germline V gene (reference sequence).

The genes are TRBV30 and TRBJ2-1; 8 bases fit TRBD2. The germline gives CDR1 GTSNPN, CDR2 SVGIG (reference sequence). With 3 bases clipped from V and 10 bases from J, the junction kept 8 bases outside the gene matches. The CDR3 contains 13 residues. The DNA of the CDR3 is TGTGCCTGGAGGTTAGCGGGAATCCACGAGCAGTTCTTC. It translates to CAWRLAGIHEQFF.

This clonotype was detected ten times or more. The rearrangement joins TRBV6-1 to TRBJ2-5; D possibly uses TRBD1 or TRBD2 (6 bases each). Trimming removed 1 base at V and 10 bases at J, with 10 bases between. CDR1 and CDR2 from the germline V gene are MNHNS and SASEGT. CDR3 length equals 12 residues. For the CDR3, the DNA is TGTGCCAGCAGTGAAGAAGGGGGACTCCAGTACTTC. Its translation is CASSEEGGLQYF.